One T cell receptor beta chain is described in this entry. This entry belongs to a study of cytomegalovirus exposure and HLA in healthy donors. This CDR3 contains 13 residues. V was clipped by 8 bases and J by 3 bases; unmatched bases: 7. The germline V gene encodes CDR1 MNHNS and CDR2 SASEGT. Libraries were prepared by immunoSEQ multiplex PCR; TCRdb keeps only in-frame clonotypes and omits some of them. The top ten clones hold less than 2% of a sample with more than 90,000 clones, about 91% of them seen once. It was the approximately 110-subject validation cohort, separate from the approximately 620-subject first cohort, to which the donors belonged.

The genes are TRBV6-1 and TRBJ2-7, with 7 bases identical to TRBD2. The receptor was derived from a man aged 18 to 29 in good health and CMV-seronegative. What was sequenced was PBMCs. The CDR3 DNA sequence: TGTGCCAGCTTCTTGACGGGAGGCTACGAGCAGTACTTC. It specifies CASFLTGGYEQYF.